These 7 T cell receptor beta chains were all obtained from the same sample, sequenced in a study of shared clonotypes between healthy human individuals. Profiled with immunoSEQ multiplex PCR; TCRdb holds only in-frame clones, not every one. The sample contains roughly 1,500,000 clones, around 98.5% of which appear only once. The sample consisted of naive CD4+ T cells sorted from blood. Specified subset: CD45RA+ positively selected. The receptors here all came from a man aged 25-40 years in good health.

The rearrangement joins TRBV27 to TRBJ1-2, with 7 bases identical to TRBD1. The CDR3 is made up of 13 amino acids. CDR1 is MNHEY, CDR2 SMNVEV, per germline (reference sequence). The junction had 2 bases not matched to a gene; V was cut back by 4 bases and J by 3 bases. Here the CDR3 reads CASSSGQHYGYTF. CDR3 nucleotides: TGTGCCAGCAGTTCGGGACAGCACTATGGCTACACCTTC.

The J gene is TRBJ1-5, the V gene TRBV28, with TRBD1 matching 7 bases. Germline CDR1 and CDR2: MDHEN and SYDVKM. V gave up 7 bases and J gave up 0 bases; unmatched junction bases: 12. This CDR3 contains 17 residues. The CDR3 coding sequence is TGTGCCAGCATGGGACATCCCACAGGGGTTAGCAATCAGCCCCAGCATTTT. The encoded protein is CASMGHPTGVSNQPQHF.

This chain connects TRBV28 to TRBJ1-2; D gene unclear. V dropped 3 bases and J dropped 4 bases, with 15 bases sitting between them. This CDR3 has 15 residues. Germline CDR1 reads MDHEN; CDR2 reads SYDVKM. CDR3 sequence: CASSLGSVRLYGYTF. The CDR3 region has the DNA TGTGCCAGCAGTTTGGGATCAGTAAGGCTCTATGGCTACACCTTC.

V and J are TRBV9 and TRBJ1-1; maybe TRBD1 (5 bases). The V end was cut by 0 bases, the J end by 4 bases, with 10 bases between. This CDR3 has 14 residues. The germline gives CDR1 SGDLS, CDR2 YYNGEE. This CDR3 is CASSVGRAPTEAFF. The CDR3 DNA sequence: TGTGCCAGCAGCGTAGGCAGGGCCCCCACTGAAGCTTTCTTT.

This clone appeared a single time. The CDR3 nucleotides are TGTGCCAGCAGTAGGGGGACAGCGCCATCGGAGACCCAGTACTTC. This codes for CASSRGTAPSETQYF. V and J are TRBV28 and TRBJ2-5, with 7 bases matching TRBD1. Germline V gene data show CDR1 as MDHEN and CDR2 as SYDVKM. V shed 5 bases and J 5 bases; nucleotides not matched to a gene: 11. CDR3 length: 15 amino acids. Using reference TRBV28 and TRBJ2-5 for the parts outside the CDR3, the full variable domain is DVKVTQSSRYLVKRTGEKVFLECVQDMDHENMFWYRQDPGLGLRLIYFSYDVKMKEKGDIPEGYSVSREKKERFSLILESASTNQTSMYLCASSRGTAPSETQYFGPGTRLLVL.

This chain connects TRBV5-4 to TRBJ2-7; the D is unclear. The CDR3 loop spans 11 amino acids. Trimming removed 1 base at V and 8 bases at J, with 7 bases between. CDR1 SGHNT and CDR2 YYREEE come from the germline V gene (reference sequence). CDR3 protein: CASSLNSKQYF. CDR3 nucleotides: TGTGCCAGCAGCTTGAACTCCAAGCAGTACTTC. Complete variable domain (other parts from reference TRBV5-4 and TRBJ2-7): ETGVTQSPTHLIKTRGQQVTLRCSSQSGHNTVSWYQQALGQGPQFIFQYYREEENGRGNFPPRFSGLQFPNYSSELNVNALELDDSALYLCASSLNSKQYFGPGTRLTVT.

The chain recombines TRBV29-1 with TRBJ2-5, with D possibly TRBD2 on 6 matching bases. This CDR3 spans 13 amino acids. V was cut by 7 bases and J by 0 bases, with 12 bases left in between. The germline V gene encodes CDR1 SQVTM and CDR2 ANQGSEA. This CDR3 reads CSDSGPNQETQYF. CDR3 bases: TGCAGCGATAGCGGCCCGAACCAAGAGACCCAGTACTTC.